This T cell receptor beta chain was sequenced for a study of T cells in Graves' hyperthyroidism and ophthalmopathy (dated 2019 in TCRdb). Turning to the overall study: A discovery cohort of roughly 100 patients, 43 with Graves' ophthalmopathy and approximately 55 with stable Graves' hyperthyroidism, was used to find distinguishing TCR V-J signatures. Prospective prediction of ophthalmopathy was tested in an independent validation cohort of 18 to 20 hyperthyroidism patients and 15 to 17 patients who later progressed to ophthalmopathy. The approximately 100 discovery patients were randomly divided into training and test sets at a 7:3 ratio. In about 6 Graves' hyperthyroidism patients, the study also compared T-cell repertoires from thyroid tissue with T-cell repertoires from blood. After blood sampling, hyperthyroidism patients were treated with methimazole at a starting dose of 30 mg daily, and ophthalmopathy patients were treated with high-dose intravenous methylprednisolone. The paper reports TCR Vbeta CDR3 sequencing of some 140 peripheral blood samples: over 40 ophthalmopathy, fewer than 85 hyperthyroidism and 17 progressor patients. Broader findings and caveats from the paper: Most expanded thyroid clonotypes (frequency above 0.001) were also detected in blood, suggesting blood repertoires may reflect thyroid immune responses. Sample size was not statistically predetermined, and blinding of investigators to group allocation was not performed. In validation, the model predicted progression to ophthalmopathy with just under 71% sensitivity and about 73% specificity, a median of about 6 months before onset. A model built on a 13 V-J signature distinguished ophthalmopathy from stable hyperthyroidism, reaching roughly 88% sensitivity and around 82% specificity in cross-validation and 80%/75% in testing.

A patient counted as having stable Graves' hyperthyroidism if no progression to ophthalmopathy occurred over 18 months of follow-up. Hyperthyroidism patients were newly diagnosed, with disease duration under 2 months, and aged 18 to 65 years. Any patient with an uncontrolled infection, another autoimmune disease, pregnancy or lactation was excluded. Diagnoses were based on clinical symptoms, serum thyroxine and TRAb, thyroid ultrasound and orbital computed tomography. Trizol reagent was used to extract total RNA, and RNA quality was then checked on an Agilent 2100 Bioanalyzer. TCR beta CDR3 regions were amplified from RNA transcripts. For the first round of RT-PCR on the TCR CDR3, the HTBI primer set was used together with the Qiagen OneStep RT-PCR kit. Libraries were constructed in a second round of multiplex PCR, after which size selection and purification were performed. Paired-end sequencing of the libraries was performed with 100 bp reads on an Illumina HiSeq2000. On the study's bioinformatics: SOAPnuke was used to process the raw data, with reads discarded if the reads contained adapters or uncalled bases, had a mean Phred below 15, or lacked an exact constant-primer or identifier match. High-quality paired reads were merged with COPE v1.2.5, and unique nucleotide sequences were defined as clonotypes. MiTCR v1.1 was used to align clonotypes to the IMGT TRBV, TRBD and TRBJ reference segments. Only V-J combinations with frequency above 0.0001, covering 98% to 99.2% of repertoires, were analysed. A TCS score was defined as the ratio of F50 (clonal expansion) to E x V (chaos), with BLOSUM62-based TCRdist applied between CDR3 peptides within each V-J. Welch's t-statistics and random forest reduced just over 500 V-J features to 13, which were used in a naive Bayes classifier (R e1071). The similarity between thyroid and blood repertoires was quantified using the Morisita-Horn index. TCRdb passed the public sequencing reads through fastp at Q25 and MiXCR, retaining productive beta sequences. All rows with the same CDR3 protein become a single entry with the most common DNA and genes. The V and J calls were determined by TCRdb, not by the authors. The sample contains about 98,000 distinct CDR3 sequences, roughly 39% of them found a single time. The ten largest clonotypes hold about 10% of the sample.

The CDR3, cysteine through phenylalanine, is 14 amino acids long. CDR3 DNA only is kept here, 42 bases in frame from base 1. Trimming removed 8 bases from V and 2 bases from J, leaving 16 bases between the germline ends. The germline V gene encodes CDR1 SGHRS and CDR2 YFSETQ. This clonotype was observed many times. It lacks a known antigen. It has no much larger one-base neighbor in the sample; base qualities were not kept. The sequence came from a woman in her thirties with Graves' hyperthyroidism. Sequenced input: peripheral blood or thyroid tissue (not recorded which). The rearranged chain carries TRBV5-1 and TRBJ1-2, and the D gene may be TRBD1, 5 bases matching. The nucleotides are TGCGCCAGTACAGGTCTCGTCTCGAACTATGGCTACACCTTC. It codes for CASTGLVSNYGYTF.